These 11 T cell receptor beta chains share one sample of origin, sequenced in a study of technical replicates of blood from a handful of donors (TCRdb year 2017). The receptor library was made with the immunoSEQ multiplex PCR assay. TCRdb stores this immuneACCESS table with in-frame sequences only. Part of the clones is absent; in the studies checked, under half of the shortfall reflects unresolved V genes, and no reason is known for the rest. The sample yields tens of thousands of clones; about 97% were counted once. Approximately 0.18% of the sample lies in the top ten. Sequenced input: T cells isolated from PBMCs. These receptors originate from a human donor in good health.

The CDR3: CAASPSGQETQYF. The CDR3 DNA reads as TGTGCCGCCTCTCCTAGCGGCCAAGAGACCCAGTACTTC. The genes are TRBV19 and TRBJ2-5; 7 nucleotides match TRBD2. The CDR3 spans 13 residues. V lost 11 bases and J lost 1; bases outside the gene matches: 7. Germline V gives CDR1 LNHDA, CDR2 SQIVND (reference sequence).

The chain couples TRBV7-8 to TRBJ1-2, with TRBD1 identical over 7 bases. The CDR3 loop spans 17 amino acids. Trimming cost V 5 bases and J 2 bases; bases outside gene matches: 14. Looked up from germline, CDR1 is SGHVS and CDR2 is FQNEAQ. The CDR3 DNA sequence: TGTGCCAGCAGCCCTCTCCAGGGACAGAGTTTAAACTATGGCTACACCTTC. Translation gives CASSPLQGQSLNYGYTF.

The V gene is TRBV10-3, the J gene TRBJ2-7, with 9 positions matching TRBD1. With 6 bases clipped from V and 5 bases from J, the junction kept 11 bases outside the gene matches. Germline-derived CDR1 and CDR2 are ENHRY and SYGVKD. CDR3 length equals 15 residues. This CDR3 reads CAIRSPGQGYNEQYF. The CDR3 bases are TGTGCCATCAGATCTCCGGGACAGGGTTACAACGAGCAGTACTTC.

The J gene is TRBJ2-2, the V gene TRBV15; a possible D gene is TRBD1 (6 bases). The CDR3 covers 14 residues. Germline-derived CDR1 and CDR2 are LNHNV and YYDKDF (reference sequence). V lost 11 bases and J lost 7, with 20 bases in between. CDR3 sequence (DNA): TGTGCCTCCGCAGGAGACAGGTTAGGCGGGGAGCTGTTTTTT. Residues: CASAGDRLGGELFF.

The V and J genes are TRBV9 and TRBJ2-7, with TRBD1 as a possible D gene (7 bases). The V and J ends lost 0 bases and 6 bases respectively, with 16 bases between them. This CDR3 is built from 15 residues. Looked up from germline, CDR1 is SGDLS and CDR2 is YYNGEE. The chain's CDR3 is CASSVEGGTGVEQYF. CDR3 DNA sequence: TGTGCCAGCAGCGTAGAGGGGGGTACAGGGGTCGAGCAGTACTTC. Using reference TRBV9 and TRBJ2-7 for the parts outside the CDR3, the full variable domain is DSGVTQTPKHLITATGQRVTLRCSPRSGDLSVYWYQQSLDQGLQFLIQYYNGEERAKGNILERFSAQQFPDLHSELNLSSLELGDSALYFCASSVEGGTGVEQYFGPGTRLTVT.

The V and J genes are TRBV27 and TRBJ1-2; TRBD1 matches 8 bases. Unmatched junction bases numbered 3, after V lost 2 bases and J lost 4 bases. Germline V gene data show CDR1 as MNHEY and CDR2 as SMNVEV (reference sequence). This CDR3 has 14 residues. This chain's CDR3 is CASSLRDRGYGYTF. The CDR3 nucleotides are TGTGCCAGCAGTTTACGTGACAGGGGCTATGGCTACACCTTC.

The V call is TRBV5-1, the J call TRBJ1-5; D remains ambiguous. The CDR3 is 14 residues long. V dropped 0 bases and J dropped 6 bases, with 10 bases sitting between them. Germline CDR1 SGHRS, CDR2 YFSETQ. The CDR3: CASSLGQVGQPQHF. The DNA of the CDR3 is TGCGCCAGCAGCTTGGGGCAGGTTGGTCAGCCCCAGCATTTT. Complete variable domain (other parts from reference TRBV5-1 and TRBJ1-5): KAGVTQTPRYLIKTRGQQVTLSCSPISGHRSVSWYQQTPGQGLQFLFEYFSETQRNKGNFPGRFSGRQFSNSRSEMNVSTLELGDSALYLCASSLGQVGQPQHFGDGTRLSIL.

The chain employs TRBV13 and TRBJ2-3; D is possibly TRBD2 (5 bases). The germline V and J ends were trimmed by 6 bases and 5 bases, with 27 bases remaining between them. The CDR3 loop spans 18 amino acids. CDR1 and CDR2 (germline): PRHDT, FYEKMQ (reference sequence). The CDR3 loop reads CASRTNVAHDGPRDTQYF. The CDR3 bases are TGTGCCAGCAGGACTAACGTAGCCCACGACGGACCTAGAGATACGCAGTATTTT.

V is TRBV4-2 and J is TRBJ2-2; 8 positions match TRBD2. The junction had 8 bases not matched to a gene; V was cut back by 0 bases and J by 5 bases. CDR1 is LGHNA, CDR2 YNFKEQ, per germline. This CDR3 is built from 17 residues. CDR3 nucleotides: TGTGCCAGCAGCCAAGATAGAAGCGGGAGTGTTACCGGGGAGCTGTTTTTT. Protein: CASSQDRSGSVTGELFF.

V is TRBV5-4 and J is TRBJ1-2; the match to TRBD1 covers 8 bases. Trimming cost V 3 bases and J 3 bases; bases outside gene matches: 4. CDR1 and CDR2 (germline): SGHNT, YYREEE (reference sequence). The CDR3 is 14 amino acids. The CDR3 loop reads CASSYPGQDYGYTF. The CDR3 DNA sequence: TGTGCCAGCAGCTATCCGGGACAGGACTATGGCTACACCTTC.

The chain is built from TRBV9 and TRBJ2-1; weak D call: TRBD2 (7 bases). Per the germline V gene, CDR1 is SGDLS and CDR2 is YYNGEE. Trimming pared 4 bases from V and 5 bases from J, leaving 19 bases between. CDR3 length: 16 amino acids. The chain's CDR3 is CASSPRGGGPNNEQFF. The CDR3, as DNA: TGTGCCAGCAGCCCCCGTGGGGGGGGCCCCAACAATGAGCAGTTCTTC.